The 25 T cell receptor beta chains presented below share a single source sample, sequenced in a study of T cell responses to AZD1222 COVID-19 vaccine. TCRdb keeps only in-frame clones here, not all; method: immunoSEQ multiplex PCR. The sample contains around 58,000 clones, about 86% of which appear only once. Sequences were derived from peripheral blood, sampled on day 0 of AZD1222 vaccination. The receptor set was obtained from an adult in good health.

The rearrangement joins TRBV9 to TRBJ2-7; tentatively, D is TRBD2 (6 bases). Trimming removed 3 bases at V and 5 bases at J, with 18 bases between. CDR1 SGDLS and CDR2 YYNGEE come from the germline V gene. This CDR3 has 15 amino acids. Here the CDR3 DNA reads TGTGCCAGCAGCGCCGGAGTCGGGGGTTCCAACGAGCAGTACTTC. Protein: CASSAGVGGSNEQYF.

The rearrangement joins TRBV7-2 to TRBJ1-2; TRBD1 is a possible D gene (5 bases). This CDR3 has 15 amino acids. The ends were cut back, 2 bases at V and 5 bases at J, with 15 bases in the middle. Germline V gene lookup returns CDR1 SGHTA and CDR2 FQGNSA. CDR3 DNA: TGTGCCAGCAGCTTAAGGGGAGGGGAGGGTTATGGCTACACCTTC. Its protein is CASSLRGGEGYGYTF.

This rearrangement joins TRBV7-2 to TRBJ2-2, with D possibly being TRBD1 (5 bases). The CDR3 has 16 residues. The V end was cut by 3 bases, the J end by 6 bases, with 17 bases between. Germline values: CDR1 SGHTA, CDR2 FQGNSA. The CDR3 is CASSFSQGARPGELFF. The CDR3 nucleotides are TGTGCCAGCAGCTTCAGCCAAGGGGCTAGACCCGGGGAGCTGTTTTTT.

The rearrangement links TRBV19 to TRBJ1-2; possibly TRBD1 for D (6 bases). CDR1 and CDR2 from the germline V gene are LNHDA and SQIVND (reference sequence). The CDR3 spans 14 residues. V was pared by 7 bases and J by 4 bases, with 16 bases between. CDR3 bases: TGTGCCAGTACCCCTCCAGGGGTGGCCTATGGCTACACCTTC. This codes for CASTPPGVAYGYTF.

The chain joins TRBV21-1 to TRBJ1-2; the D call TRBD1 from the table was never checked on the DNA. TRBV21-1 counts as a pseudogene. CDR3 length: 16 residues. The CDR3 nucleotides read TGTGCCAGCAGCAAAGCCCCGACAGGTTTTAACTATGGCTACACCTTC. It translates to CASSKAPTGFNYGYTF.

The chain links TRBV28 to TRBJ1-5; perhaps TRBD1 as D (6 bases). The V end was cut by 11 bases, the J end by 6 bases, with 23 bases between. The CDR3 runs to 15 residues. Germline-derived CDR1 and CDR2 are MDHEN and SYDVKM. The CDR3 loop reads CAVRLGTRGSQPQHF. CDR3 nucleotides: TGTGCCGTCAGACTCGGGACAAGGGGAAGTCAGCCCCAGCATTTT.

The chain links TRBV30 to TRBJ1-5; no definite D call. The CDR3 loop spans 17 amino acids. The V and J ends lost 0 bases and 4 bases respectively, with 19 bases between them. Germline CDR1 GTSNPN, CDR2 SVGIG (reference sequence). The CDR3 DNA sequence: TGTGCCTGGAGTGTAAGAGGCTTCGCGAAGAGTAATCAGCCCCAGCATTTT. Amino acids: CAWSVRGFAKSNQPQHF. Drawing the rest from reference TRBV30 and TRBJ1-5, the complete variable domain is SQTIHQWPATLVQPVGSPLSLECTVEGTSNPNLYWYRQAAGRGLQLLFYSVGIGQISSEVPQNLSASRPQDRQFILSSKKLLLSDSGFYLCAWSVRGFAKSNQPQHFGDGTRLSIL.

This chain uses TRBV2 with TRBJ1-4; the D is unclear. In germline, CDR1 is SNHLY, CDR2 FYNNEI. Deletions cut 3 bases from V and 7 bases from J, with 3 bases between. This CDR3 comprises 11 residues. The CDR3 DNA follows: TGTGCCAGCAGTGAGGGTGAAAAACTGTTTTTT. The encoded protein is CASSEGEKLFF.

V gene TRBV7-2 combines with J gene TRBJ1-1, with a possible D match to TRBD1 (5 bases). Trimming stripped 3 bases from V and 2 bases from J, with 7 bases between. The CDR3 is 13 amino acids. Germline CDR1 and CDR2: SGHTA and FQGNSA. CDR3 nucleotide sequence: TGTGCCAGCAGCTTCAGGGCAAACACTGAAGCTTTCTTT. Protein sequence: CASSFRANTEAFF. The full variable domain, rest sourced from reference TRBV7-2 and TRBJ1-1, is GAGVSQSPSNKVTEKGKDVELRCDPISGHTALYWYRQSLGQGLEFLIYFQGNSAPDKSGLPSDRFSAERTGGSVSTLTIQRTQQEDSAVYLCASSFRANTEAFFGQGTRLTVV.

CDR3: CASSPRLLSVDTQYF. CDR3 bases: TGTGCCAGCAGCCCACGATTACTCTCCGTAGATACGCAGTATTTT. The chain links TRBV7-9 to TRBJ2-3; no definite D call. Germline CDR1 SEHNR, CDR2 FQNEAQ (reference sequence). V dropped 5 bases and J dropped 5 bases, with 17 bases sitting between them. This CDR3 region has 15 residues.

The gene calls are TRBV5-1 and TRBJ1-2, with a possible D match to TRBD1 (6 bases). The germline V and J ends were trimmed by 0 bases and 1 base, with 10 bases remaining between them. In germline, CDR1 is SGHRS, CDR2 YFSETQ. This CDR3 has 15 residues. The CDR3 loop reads CASSLEAGVNYGYTF. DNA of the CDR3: TGCGCCAGCAGCTTGGAGGCAGGGGTTAACTATGGCTACACCTTC.

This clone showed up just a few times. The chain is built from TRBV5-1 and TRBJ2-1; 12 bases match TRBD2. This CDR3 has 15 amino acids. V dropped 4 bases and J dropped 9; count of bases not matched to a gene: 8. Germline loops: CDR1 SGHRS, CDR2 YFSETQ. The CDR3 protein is CASSQLAGGRSEQFF. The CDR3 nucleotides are TGCGCCAGCAGCCAGCTAGCGGGAGGGAGAAGTGAGCAGTTCTTC.

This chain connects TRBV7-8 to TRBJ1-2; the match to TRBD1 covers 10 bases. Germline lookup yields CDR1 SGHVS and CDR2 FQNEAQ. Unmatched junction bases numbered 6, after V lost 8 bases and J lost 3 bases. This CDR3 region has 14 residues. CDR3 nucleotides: TGTGCCAGCGTTGGGGACAGGGGACACTATGGCTACACCTTC. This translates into CASVGDRGHYGYTF.

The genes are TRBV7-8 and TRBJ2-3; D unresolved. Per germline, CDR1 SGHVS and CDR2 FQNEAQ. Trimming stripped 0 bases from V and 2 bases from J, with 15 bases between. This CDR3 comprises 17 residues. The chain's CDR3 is CASSLAVAPGYTDTQYF. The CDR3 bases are TGTGCCAGCAGCTTAGCGGTAGCTCCCGGTTACACAGATACGCAGTATTTT.

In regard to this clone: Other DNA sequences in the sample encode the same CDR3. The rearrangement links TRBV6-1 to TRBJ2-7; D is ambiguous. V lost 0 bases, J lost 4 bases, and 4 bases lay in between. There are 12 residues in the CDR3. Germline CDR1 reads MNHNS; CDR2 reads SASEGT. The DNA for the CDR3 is TGTGCCAGCAGTGAAGCAAGGTACGAGCAGTACTTC. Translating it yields CASSEARYEQYF.

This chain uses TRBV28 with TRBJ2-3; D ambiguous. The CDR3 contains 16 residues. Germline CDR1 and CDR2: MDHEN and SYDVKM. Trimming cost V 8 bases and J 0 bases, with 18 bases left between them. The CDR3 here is CASPIHPAASTDTQYF. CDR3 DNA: TGTGCCAGCCCTATCCACCCGGCCGCTAGCACAGATACGCAGTATTTT.

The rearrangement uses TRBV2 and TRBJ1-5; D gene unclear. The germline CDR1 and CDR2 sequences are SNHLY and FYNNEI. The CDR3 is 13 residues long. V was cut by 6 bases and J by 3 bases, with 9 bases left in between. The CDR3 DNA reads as TGTGCCAGCAGGGGCAGGAACAATCAGCCCCAGCATTTT. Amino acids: CASRGRNNQPQHF.

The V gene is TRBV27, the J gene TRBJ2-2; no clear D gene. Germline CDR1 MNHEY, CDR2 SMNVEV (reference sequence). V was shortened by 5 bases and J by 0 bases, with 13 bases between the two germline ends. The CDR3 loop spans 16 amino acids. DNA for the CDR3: TGTGCCAGCAGTATCTCCGGGTCAACGAACACCGGGGAGCTGTTTTTT. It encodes CASSISGSTNTGELFF.

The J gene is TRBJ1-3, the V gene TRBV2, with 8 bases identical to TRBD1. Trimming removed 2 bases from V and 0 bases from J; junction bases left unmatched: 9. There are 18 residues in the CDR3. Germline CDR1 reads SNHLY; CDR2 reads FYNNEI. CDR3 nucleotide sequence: TGTGCCAGCAGTGAAAGAGGACAGGGAGCAAGCTCTGGAAACACCATATATTTT. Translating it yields CASSERGQGASSGNTIYF.

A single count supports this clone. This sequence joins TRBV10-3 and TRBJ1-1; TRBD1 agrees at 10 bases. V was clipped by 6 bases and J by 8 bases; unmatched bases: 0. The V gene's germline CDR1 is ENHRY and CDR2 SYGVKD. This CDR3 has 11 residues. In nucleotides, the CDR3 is TGTGCCATCAGGGGACAGGGGGAAGCTTTCTTT. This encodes CAIRGQGEAFF.

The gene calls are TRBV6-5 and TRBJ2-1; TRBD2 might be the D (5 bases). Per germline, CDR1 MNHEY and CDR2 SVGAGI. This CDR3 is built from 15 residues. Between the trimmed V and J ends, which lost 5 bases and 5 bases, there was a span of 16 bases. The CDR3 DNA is TGTGCCAGCAGTACTACAGCGGACGGCGACAATGAGCAGTTCTTC. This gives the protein CASSTTADGDNEQFF.

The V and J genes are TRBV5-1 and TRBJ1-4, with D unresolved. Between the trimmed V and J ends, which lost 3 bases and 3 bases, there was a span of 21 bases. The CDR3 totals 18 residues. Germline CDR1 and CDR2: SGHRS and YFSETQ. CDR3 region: CASSSKERRGRANEKLFF. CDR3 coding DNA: TGCGCCAGCAGCTCCAAGGAGCGGAGAGGGAGAGCTAATGAAAAACTGTTTTTT. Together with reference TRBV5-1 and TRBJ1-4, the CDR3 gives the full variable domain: KAGVTQTPRYLIKTRGQQVTLSCSPISGHRSVSWYQQTPGQGLQFLFEYFSETQRNKGNFPGRFSGRQFSNSRSEMNVSTLELGDSALYLCASSSKERRGRANEKLFFGSGTQLSVL.

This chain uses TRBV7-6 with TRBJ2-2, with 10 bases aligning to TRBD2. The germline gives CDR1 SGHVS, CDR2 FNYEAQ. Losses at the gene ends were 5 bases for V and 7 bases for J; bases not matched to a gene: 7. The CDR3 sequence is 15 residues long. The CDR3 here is CASSPLAGANGELFF. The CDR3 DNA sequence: TGTGCCAGCAGCCCTCTAGCGGGAGCCAACGGGGAGCTGTTTTTT.

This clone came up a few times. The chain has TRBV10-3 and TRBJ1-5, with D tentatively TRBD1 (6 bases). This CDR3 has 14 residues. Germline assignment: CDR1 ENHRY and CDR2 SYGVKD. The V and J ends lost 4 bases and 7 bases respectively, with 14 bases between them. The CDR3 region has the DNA TGTGCCATCAGTGCCAGGGGTGAGGGACAGCCCCAGCATTTT. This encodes CAISARGEGQPQHF.

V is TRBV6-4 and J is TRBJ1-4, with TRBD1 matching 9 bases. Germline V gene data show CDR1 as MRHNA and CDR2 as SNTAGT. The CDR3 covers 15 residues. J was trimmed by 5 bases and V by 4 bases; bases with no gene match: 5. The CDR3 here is CASSATGTGNEKLFF. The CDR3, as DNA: TGTGCCAGCAGTGCGACCGGGACAGGGAATGAAAAACTGTTTTTT.